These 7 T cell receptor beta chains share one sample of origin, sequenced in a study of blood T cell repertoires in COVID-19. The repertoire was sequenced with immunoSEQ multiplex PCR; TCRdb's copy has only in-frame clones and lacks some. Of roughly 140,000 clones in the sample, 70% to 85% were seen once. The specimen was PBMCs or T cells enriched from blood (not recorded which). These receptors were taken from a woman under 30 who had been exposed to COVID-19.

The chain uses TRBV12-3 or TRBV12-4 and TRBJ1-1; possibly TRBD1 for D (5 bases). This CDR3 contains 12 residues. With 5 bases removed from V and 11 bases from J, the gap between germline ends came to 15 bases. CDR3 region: CASSGAWGLAFF. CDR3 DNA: TGTGCCAGCAGTGGAGCGTGGGGCTTGGCTTTCTTT.

The DNA for the CDR3 is TGTGCCAGCAGCGGGGGAACAGGGGCTGAAATTGGCTACACCTTC. It encodes CASSGGTGAEIGYTF. The chain employs TRBV9 and TRBJ1-2; 7 bases match TRBD1. Germline loops: CDR1 SGDLS, CDR2 YYNGEE. The junction had 12 bases not matched to a gene; V was cut back by 3 bases and J by 7 bases. The CDR3 consists of 15 residues.

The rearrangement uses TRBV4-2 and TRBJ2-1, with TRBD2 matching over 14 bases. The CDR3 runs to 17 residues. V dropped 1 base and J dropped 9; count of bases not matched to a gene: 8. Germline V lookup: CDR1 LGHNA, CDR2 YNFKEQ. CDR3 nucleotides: TGTGCCAGCAGCCAAGCCCCGGGACTAGCGGGAGCCGGTGAGCAGTTCTTC. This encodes CASSQAPGLAGAGEQFF.

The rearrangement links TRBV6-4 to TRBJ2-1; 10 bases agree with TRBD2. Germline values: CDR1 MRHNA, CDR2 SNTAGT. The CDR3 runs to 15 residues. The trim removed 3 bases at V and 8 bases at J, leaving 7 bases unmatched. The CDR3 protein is CASSEFASGSDEQFF. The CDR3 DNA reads TGTGCCAGCAGTGAATTTGCTAGCGGGAGCGATGAGCAGTTCTTC.

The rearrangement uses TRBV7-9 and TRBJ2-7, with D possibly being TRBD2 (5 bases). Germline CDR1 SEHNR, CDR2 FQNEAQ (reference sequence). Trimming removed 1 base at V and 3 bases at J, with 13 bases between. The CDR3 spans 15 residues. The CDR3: CASSLVSRADYEQYF. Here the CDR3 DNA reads TGTGCCAGCAGCTTAGTTTCGCGGGCGGACTACGAGCAGTACTTC. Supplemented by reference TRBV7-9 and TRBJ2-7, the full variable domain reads DTGVSQNPRHKITKRGQNVTFRCDPISEHNRLYWYRQTLGQGPEFLTYFQNEAQLEKSRLLSDRFSAERPKGSFSTLEIQRTEQGDSAMYLCASSLVSRADYEQYFGPGTRLTVT.

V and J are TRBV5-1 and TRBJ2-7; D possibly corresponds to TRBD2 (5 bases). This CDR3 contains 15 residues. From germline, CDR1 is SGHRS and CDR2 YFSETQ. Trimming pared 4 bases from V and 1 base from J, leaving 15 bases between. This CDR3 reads CASSQKAGGSYEQYF. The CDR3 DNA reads TGCGCCAGCAGCCAAAAGGCGGGTGGGTCCTACGAGCAGTACTTC.

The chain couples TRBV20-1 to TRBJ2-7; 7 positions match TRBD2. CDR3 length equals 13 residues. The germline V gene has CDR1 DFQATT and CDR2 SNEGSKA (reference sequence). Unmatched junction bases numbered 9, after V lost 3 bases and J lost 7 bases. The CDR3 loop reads CSASRGGSGEQYF. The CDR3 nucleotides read TGCAGTGCTAGTAGGGGAGGGTCTGGAGAGCAGTACTTC.